This is a list of T cell receptor beta chains from one sample in a study of graft-versus-host responses after intestinal transplantation. Data came from immunoSEQ multiplex PCR; TCRdb stores just in-frame clones and leaves some out. The sample records around 100,000 clones, roughly 87% being singletons. Antigens for these TCRs are unknown. Sequencing was performed on unstimulated CD4+ T cells sorted from spleen or lymph node cells, taken before transplant. These receptors all come from a human donor who was the organ donor for an intestinal transplant. The CDR3 runs from the conserved cysteine through the conserved F or W. D genes are given only for firm matches. Size tells how often a clone was seen (once, few, many) or the class of an expanded clone, and some rows leave it out.

d_call	cdr3_length	clone_size	v_call	j_call	cdr3_nt	cdr3_aa
NA	15	NA	TRBV9	TRBJ2-3	TGTGCCAGCAGCGTGGAGGGTTGGGGCACAGATACGCAGTATTTT	CASSVEGWGTDTQYF
NA	13	NA	TRBV5-4	TRBJ2-3	TGTGCCAGCAGCTTGTACGTCAGAGATACGCAGTATTTT	CASSLYVRDTQYF
NA	16	once	TRBV5-1	TRBJ1-1	TGCGCCAGCAGCTTGGGTGGGAAGGGCATGAACACTGAAGCTTTCTTT	CASSLGGKGMNTEAFF
TRBD1	15	NA	TRBV7-9	TRBJ1-5	TGTGCCAGCAGCTCCTACACAGGGGTCAATCAGCCCCAGCATTTT	CASSSYTGVNQPQHF
TRBD1	16	NA	TRBV5-6	TRBJ1-6	TGTGCCAGCAGCTCAGGTACCGGGACAGGAAATTCACCCCTCCACTTT	CASSSGTGTGNSPLHF
NA	17	NA	TRBV5-6	TRBJ2-6	TGTGCCAGCAGCTTGAAGCGGCAGATCTCTGGGGCCAACGTCCTGACTTTC	CASSLKRQISGANVLTF
TRBD1	18	NA	TRBV5-1	TRBJ1-6	TGCGCCAGCAGCGGGGACAGGGGCGAAGGTTCCTATAATTCACCCCTCCACTTT	CASSGDRGEGSYNSPLHF
TRBD1	14	NA	TRBV28	TRBJ1-5	TGTGCCAGCAGTTTAACAGGGGGCAATCAGCCCCAGCATTTT	CASSLTGGNQPQHF
NA	14	NA	TRBV7-8	TRBJ1-2	TGTGCCAGCAGCTTAGAGTCAGGGGACTATGGCTACACCTTC	CASSLESGDYGYTF
NA	16	NA	TRBV27	TRBJ1-1	TGTGCCAGCAGGGAGTCCCGTGGGAGCTTGAACACTGAAGCTTTCTTT	CASRESRGSLNTEAFF
NA	13	NA	TRBV9	TRBJ2-5	TGTGCCAGCAGCCGCAGCGGTGGGGAGACCCAGTACTTC	CASSRSGGETQYF
TRBD2	15	NA	TRBV28	TRBJ2-7	TGTGCCAGCAGGGCCGGGGCTAGCGGTGCCTACGAGCAGTACTTC	CASRAGASGAYEQYF
TRBD1	15	few	TRBV28	TRBJ1-2	TGTGCCAGCAGTTCCTCCGGGACAGGGAATCAGGGCTACACCTTC	CASSSSGTGNQGYTF
NA	14	NA	TRBV6-1	TRBJ1-2	TGTGCCAGCAGTGGTGAACAGAATCTCTATGGCTACACCTTC	CASSGEQNLYGYTF
TRBD2	15	NA	TRBV4-1	TRBJ2-1	TGCGCCAGCAGCCAAGGGCTAGCGGTGAACAATGAGCAGTTCTTC	CASSQGLAVNNEQFF
TRBD1	14	NA	TRBV6-1	TRBJ1-6	TGTGCCAGTTGGCCCGCCAGGGGGAATTCACCCCTCCACTTT	CASWPARGNSPLHF
NA	14	NA	TRBV15	TRBJ1-5	TGTGCCACCAGCAAGGGGGTCATCAGTCAGCCCCAGCATTTT	CATSKGVISQPQHF
TRBD1	14	NA	TRBV19	TRBJ1-3	TGTGCCAGTAGAGGGGGCGCGACTGGAAACACCATATATTTT	CASRGGATGNTIYF
TRBD2	19	NA	TRBV7-9	TRBJ2-3	TGTGCCAGCAGCTTAGGGACCGGGACTAGCCTATATAGCACAGATACGCAGTATTTT	CASSLGTGTSLYSTDTQYF
NA	14	NA	TRBV6-1	TRBJ1-2	TGTGCCAGCAGTGAAGTGATACGGAGCTATGGCTACACCTTC	CASSEVIRSYGYTF
NA	13	NA	TRBV5-1	TRBJ1-1	TGCGCCAGCAGCTTCACTGGACAGACTGAAGCTTTCTTT	CASSFTGQTEAFF
TRBD1	14	NA	TRBV19	TRBJ1-5	TGTGCCAGTAGTATCGACAGGGGCAATCAGCCCCAGCATTTT	CASSIDRGNQPQHF
NA	16	NA	TRBV5-1	TRBJ2-3	TGCGCCAGCAGCTGGGGCCCGGACCCCAGCACAGATACGCAGTATTTT	CASSWGPDPSTDTQYF
NA	14	NA	TRBV10-1	TRBJ1-3	TGCGCCAGCAGTGAAGGACAGTCAGGAAACACCATATATTTT	CASSEGQSGNTIYF
NA	13	once	TRBV9	TRBJ1-1	TGTGCCAGCAGCGTAGATCTGAGCACTGAAGCTTTCTTT	CASSVDLSTEAFF
NA	13	NA	TRBV18	TRBJ2-7	TGTGCCAGCTCACCCCAGGGCTCCTACGAGCAGTACTTC	CASSPQGSYEQYF
TRBD1	16	NA	TRBV27	TRBJ2-3	TGTGCCAGCAGGGGACAGGGGGCAGTACGTACAGATACGCAGTATTTT	CASRGQGAVRTDTQYF
NA	15	few	TRBV5-8	TRBJ1-2	TGTGCCAGCAGCCCCCTATTCCAGTGGGCTCGGGGCTACACCTTC	CASSPLFQWARGYTF
TRBD2	16	once	TRBV9	TRBJ2-1	TGTGCCAGCAGCGGGGTCCGGGGGGGCGCGGATAATGAGCAGTTCTTC	CASSGVRGGADNEQFF
NA	14	NA	TRBV30	TRBJ1-1	TGTGCCTGGGGAAACCGAAACAGGGACACTGAAGCTTTCTTT	CAWGNRNRDTEAFF
TRBD2	17	once	TRBV7-8	TRBJ2-5	TGTGCCAGCAGCTTATCAGCGGGGGGCCGGAAGAAAGAGACCCAGTACTTC	CASSLSAGGRKKETQYF
NA	15	NA	TRBV7-2	TRBJ2-3	TGTGCCAGCAGCTTACAGGTCGGGGGTGCAGATACGCAGTATTTT	CASSLQVGGADTQYF
NA	16	NA	TRBV5-1	TRBJ2-7	TGCGCCAGCAGCTTAACCCCAGGGCGCGGAGGCTACGAGCAGTACTTC	CASSLTPGRGGYEQYF
TRBD2	17	NA	TRBV14	TRBJ2-3	TGTGCCAGCAGCCAAGTTCTGACTAGCGGGGCCACAGATACGCAGTATTTT	CASSQVLTSGATDTQYF
NA	15	NA	TRBV6-6	TRBJ2-5	TGTGCCAGCAGTTCCCTTCCGGGTGGGCAAGAGACCCAGTACTTC	CASSSLPGGQETQYF
NA	15	few	TRBV5-1	TRBJ1-3	TGCGCCAGCAGCCTGGACACGAGCTCTGGAAACACCATATATTTT	CASSLDTSSGNTIYF
NA	16	NA	TRBV7-9	TRBJ1-3	TGTGCCAGCAGCTTAGGGGAAATCGGACAAGAAGACACCATATATTTT	CASSLGEIGQEDTIYF
NA	16	NA	TRBV6-5	TRBJ1-3	TGTGCCAGCAGGTACCAAGAGGGGGTCCCTGGAAACACCATATATTTT	CASRYQEGVPGNTIYF
NA	17	NA	TRBV4-1	TRBJ1-5	TGCGCCAGCAGCCAAGATGACTCGCTATTTGGGGTTCAGCCCCAGCATTTT	CASSQDDSLFGVQPQHF
NA	13	NA	TRBV5-1	TRBJ2-1	TGCGCCAGCAGCTTGGGACAGTACAATGAGCAGTTCTTC	CASSLGQYNEQFF
NA	16	NA	TRBV19	TRBJ1-3	TGTGCCAGTACCAACCCCCGGGGCGAATCTGGAAACACCATATATTTT	CASTNPRGESGNTIYF
TRBD2	18	NA	TRBV4-2	TRBJ2-2	TGTGCCAGCAGCCAAGAGACTAGCGGGGGGTCGAACACCGGGGAGCTGTTTTTT	CASSQETSGGSNTGELFF